A selection of T cell receptor beta chains follows, all from one sample in a study of beta chain features in type 1 diabetes. The data were produced by immunoSEQ multiplex PCR, yet TCRdb's version contains in-frame clones alone and is incomplete. The sample holds some 900,000 clones, 15% to 20% seen once. Sequenced material: naive CD4+ T cells from blood. The receptors originated from a woman between 18 and 30 years old in good health. The CDR3 runs from the conserved cysteine through the conserved F or W. Fields, in order: clone size, J gene, D gene, V gene, CDR3 protein, CDR3 DNA. D genes are given only for firm matches. Clone size is given for some rows only: seen once, a few or many times, or a class if the clone is expanded.

abundance: .
j_gene: TRBJ1-1
d_gene: .
v_gene: TRBV2
CDR3aa: CASSERRGPRQNTEAFF
CDR3nt: TGTGCCAGCAGTGAAAGGAGGGGTCCCCGGCAGAACACTGAAGCTTTCTTT

abundance: .
j_gene: TRBJ2-3
d_gene: TRBD2
v_gene: TRBV4-3
CDR3aa: CASSQELGGSSGSPDTQYF
CDR3nt: TGCGCCAGCAGCCAAGAATTGGGAGGGTCTAGCGGGAGTCCAGATACGCAGTATTTT

abundance: once
j_gene: TRBJ2-1
d_gene: .
v_gene: TRBV1
CDR3aa: CTSSQGGYNEQFF
CDR3nt: TGCACCAGCAGCCAAGGGGGCTACAATGAGCAGTTCTTC

abundance: .
j_gene: TRBJ2-3
d_gene: TRBD1
v_gene: TRBV6-6
CDR3aa: CASRDTGGKFTDTQYF
CDR3nt: TGTGCCAGCAGAGATACAGGGGGCAAGTTCACAGATACGCAGTATTTT

abundance: once
j_gene: TRBJ2-5
d_gene: TRBD2
v_gene: TRBV7-2
CDR3aa: CASSFAGVKETQYF
CDR3nt: TGTGCCAGCAGTTTCGCGGGAGTAAAAGAGACCCAGTACTTC

abundance: .
j_gene: TRBJ2-4
d_gene: TRBD1
v_gene: TRBV7-2
CDR3aa: CASSQRQGRVNIQYF
CDR3nt: TGTGCCAGCAGCCAACGACAGGGAAGGGTAAACATTCAGTACTTC

abundance: .
j_gene: TRBJ2-1
d_gene: TRBD2
v_gene: TRBV7-2
CDR3aa: CASSLRGGEFF
CDR3nt: TGTGCCAGCAGCTTGCGCGGGGGAGAGTTCTTC

abundance: .
j_gene: TRBJ2-7
d_gene: .
v_gene: TRBV18
CDR3aa: CASSPHKNYEQYF
CDR3nt: TGTGCCAGCTCACCACATAAAAACTACGAGCAGTACTTC

abundance: .
j_gene: TRBJ1-5
d_gene: .
v_gene: TRBV4-3
CDR3aa: CASSQDRGQPQHF
CDR3nt: TGCGCCAGCAGCCAAGATCGTGGTCAGCCCCAGCATTTT

abundance: few
j_gene: TRBJ2-5
d_gene: .
v_gene: TRBV4-2
CDR3aa: CASSHPARQGPPETQYF
CDR3nt: TGTGCCAGCAGCCATCCGGCCCGGCAGGGCCCTCCAGAGACCCAGTACTTC

abundance: few
j_gene: TRBJ2-1
d_gene: .
v_gene: TRBV4-2
CDR3aa: CASSPLRTSYNEQFF
CDR3nt: TGTGCCAGCAGCCCATTACGTACCTCCTACAATGAGCAGTTCTTC

abundance: .
j_gene: TRBJ2-2
d_gene: TRBD2
v_gene: TRBV2
CDR3aa: CASSESGLETGELFF
CDR3nt: TGTGCCAGCAGTGAATCGGGACTAGAAACCGGGGAGCTGTTTTTT

abundance: .
j_gene: TRBJ2-3
d_gene: .
v_gene: TRBV11-2
CDR3aa: CASSSTHGGGWTDTQYF
CDR3nt: TGTGCCAGCAGCTCAACCCACGGGGGCGGGTGGACAGATACGCAGTATTTT

abundance: few
j_gene: TRBJ2-1
d_gene: .
v_gene: TRBV7-2
CDR3aa: CASSLVWASGSSYNEQFF
CDR3nt: TGTGCCAGCAGCTTAGTTTGGGCCAGCGGAAGCTCCTACAATGAGCAGTTCTTC

abundance: .
j_gene: TRBJ1-4
d_gene: TRBD1
v_gene: TRBV20-1
CDR3aa: CRTGGNEKLFF
CDR3nt: TGCAGGACAGGGGGGAATGAAAAACTGTTTTTT

abundance: .
j_gene: TRBJ1-2
d_gene: TRBD1
v_gene: TRBV6-5
CDR3aa: CASRTGANYGYTF
CDR3nt: TGTGCCAGTAGGACAGGGGCAAACTATGGCTACACCTTC

abundance: few
j_gene: TRBJ2-2
d_gene: TRBD1
v_gene: TRBV4-2
CDR3aa: CASSQETGGTGELFF
CDR3nt: TGTGCCAGCAGCCAAGAAACAGGGGGCACCGGGGAGCTGTTTTTT

abundance: .
j_gene: TRBJ2-1
d_gene: .
v_gene: TRBV7-8
CDR3aa: CASSFTLGGAVFNEQFF
CDR3nt: TGTGCCAGCAGCTTTACCCTAGGGGGGGCAGTTTTCAATGAGCAGTTCTTC

abundance: few
j_gene: TRBJ2-1
d_gene: TRBD2
v_gene: TRBV7-2
CDR3aa: CASSPGLATYNEQFF
CDR3nt: TGTGCCAGCAGCCCGGGACTAGCGACCTACAATGAGCAGTTCTTC

abundance: .
j_gene: TRBJ2-1
d_gene: TRBD2
v_gene: TRBV28
CDR3aa: CASSPGSSGSHEQFF
CDR3nt: TGTGCCAGCAGTCCGGGCTCTAGCGGGAGCCATGAGCAGTTCTTC

abundance: few
j_gene: TRBJ2-3
d_gene: .
v_gene: TRBV7-2
CDR3aa: CASSSQGRWDTDTQYF
CDR3nt: TGTGCCAGCAGCTCCCAGGGGAGGTGGGACACAGATACGCAGTATTTT

abundance: .
j_gene: TRBJ2-2
d_gene: TRBD2
v_gene: TRBV27
CDR3aa: CASSLSPRAGRPNTGELFF
CDR3nt: TGTGCCAGCAGTTTATCGCCTAGAGCGGGACGACCGAACACCGGGGAGCTGTTTTTT

abundance: few
j_gene: TRBJ2-7
d_gene: TRBD2
v_gene: TRBV5-6
CDR3aa: CASSLSGSSSYEQYF
CDR3nt: TGTGCCAGCAGCCTTAGCGGGTCAAGCTCCTACGAGCAGTACTTC

abundance: few
j_gene: TRBJ1-2
d_gene: .
v_gene: TRBV10-3
CDR3aa: CAISDRKNGYTF
CDR3nt: TGTGCCATCAGTGACAGAAAGAATGGCTACACCTTC

abundance: few
j_gene: TRBJ2-1
d_gene: .
v_gene: TRBV4-2
CDR3aa: CASSQDAGMSYNEQFF
CDR3nt: TGTGCCAGCAGCCAAGATGCAGGGATGTCCTACAATGAGCAGTTCTTC

abundance: few
j_gene: TRBJ2-1
d_gene: TRBD1
v_gene: TRBV10-3
CDR3aa: CAIRGQGTPNEQFF
CDR3nt: TGTGCCATCAGGGGACAGGGGACCCCCAATGAGCAGTTCTTC

abundance: few
j_gene: TRBJ2-7
d_gene: TRBD2
v_gene: TRBV11-2
CDR3aa: CASSSWREKQYF
CDR3nt: TGTGCCAGCAGCTCGTGGCGGGAGAAACAGTACTTC

abundance: few
j_gene: TRBJ2-1
d_gene: .
v_gene: TRBV7-3
CDR3aa: CASSLGTQQFF
CDR3nt: TGTGCCAGCAGCTTGGGGACCCAGCAGTTCTTC

abundance: .
j_gene: TRBJ2-1
d_gene: .
v_gene: TRBV5-6
CDR3aa: CASSLVRTWSSYNEQFF
CDR3nt: TGTGCCAGCAGCTTGGTTCGGACGTGGAGCTCCTACAATGAGCAGTTCTTC

abundance: .
j_gene: TRBJ2-1
d_gene: .
v_gene: TRBV7-2
CDR3aa: CATTGDNEQFF
CDR3nt: TGTGCCACGACCGGCGACAATGAGCAGTTCTTC

abundance: .
j_gene: TRBJ2-7
d_gene: TRBD1
v_gene: TRBV28
CDR3aa: CASSPGTGDYYEQYF
CDR3nt: TGTGCCAGCAGCCCTGGGACAGGGGATTACTACGAGCAGTACTTC

abundance: few
j_gene: TRBJ1-4
d_gene: .
v_gene: TRBV7-9
CDR3aa: CASSLGEFTNEKLFF
CDR3nt: TGTGCCAGCAGCTTAGGCGAGTTCACTAATGAAAAACTGTTTTTT

abundance: .
j_gene: TRBJ2-1
d_gene: .
v_gene: TRBV4-3
CDR3aa: CASSLNVVRHPYNEQFF
CDR3nt: TGCGCCAGCAGCCTGAACGTAGTTAGGCATCCGTACAATGAGCAGTTCTTC

abundance: .
j_gene: TRBJ1-1
d_gene: .
v_gene: TRBV6-5
CDR3aa: CASSPTLGEGTEAFF
CDR3nt: TGTGCCAGCAGCCCCACGCTGGGTGAAGGGACTGAAGCTTTCTTT

abundance: few
j_gene: TRBJ2-3
d_gene: .
v_gene: TRBV18
CDR3aa: CASSPLPGNTDTQYF
CDR3nt: TGTGCCAGCTCACCATTGCCGGGAAACACAGATACGCAGTATTTT

abundance: .
j_gene: TRBJ2-3
d_gene: .
v_gene: TRBV29-1
CDR3aa: CSVEGDIRDSHTDTQYF
CDR3nt: TGCAGCGTTGAAGGGGACATCCGGGACTCCCACACAGATACGCAGTATTTT

abundance: .
j_gene: TRBJ2-5
d_gene: .
v_gene: TRBV25-1
CDR3aa: CASSGRQVEGETQYF
CDR3nt: TGTGCCAGCAGTGGACGACAGGTGGAGGGAGAGACCCAGTACTTC

abundance: .
j_gene: TRBJ1-3
d_gene: .
v_gene: TRBV6-6
CDR3aa: CASSSRRGSGNTIYF
CDR3nt: TGTGCCAGCAGTTCGCGACGGGGCTCTGGAAACACCATATATTTT

abundance: few
j_gene: TRBJ2-1
d_gene: .
v_gene: TRBV28
CDR3aa: CASSLLAEIYNEQFF
CDR3nt: TGTGCCAGCAGTTTACTAGCAGAAATTTACAATGAGCAGTTCTTC

abundance: .
j_gene: TRBJ2-3
d_gene: .
v_gene: TRBV20-1
CDR3aa: CSANRETQYF
CDR3nt: TGCAGTGCCAACAGGGAGACGCAGTATTTT

abundance: .
j_gene: TRBJ1-1
d_gene: .
v_gene: TRBV7-9
CDR3aa: CASSPPGNTEAFF
CDR3nt: TGTGCCAGCAGCCCCCCCGGGAACACTGAAGCTTTCTTT

abundance: few
j_gene: TRBJ2-7
d_gene: TRBD1
v_gene: TRBV6-5
CDR3aa: CASSYSRTGAYEQYF
CDR3nt: TGTGCCAGCAGTTACTCTAGGACAGGGGCCTACGAGCAGTACTTC

abundance: .
j_gene: TRBJ2-3
d_gene: TRBD1
v_gene: TRBV15
CDR3aa: CATGDSRTDTQYF
CDR3nt: TGTGCCACCGGGGACAGCCGCACAGATACGCAGTATTTT

abundance: .
j_gene: TRBJ2-5
d_gene: .
v_gene: TRBV7-9
CDR3aa: CASSLPQETQYF
CDR3nt: TGTGCCAGCAGCCTTCCCCAAGAGACCCAGTACTTC

abundance: .
j_gene: TRBJ2-2
d_gene: TRBD2
v_gene: TRBV5-1
CDR3aa: CASSLLAGARVGELFF
CDR3nt: TGCGCCAGCAGCTTACTAGCGGGAGCTAGGGTCGGGGAGCTGTTTTTT

abundance: few
j_gene: TRBJ2-2
d_gene: TRBD2
v_gene: TRBV4-3
CDR3aa: CASSQVIAGGANTGELFF
CDR3nt: TGCGCCAGCAGCCAAGTCATCGCGGGAGGCGCGAACACCGGGGAGCTGTTTTTT

abundance: .
j_gene: TRBJ2-6
d_gene: TRBD1
v_gene: TRBV19
CDR3aa: CASSSHRGRGANVLTF
CDR3nt: TGTGCCAGTAGTAGCCACAGGGGGCGAGGGGCCAACGTCCTGACTTTC

abundance: .
j_gene: TRBJ1-1
d_gene: .
v_gene: TRBV28
CDR3aa: CASSLWGKMNTEAFF
CDR3nt: TGTGCCAGCAGTTTATGGGGGAAGATGAACACTGAAGCTTTCTTT

abundance: .
j_gene: TRBJ2-7
d_gene: TRBD1
v_gene: TRBV29-1
CDR3aa: CSVAGTGYEQYF
CDR3nt: TGCAGCGTGGCCGGGACAGGGTACGAGCAGTACTTC

abundance: .
j_gene: TRBJ2-1
d_gene: TRBD2
v_gene: TRBV4-3
CDR3aa: CASSQDPQNGTSGSSEQFF
CDR3nt: TGCGCCAGCAGCCAAGATCCGCAAAACGGGACTAGCGGGAGTTCTGAGCAGTTCTTC

abundance: .
j_gene: TRBJ1-2
d_gene: .
v_gene: TRBV5-4
CDR3aa: CASSSPTGNYGYTF
CDR3nt: TGTGCCAGCAGCTCGCCTACAGGAAACTATGGCTACACCTTC

abundance: .
j_gene: TRBJ2-7
d_gene: .
v_gene: TRBV5-8
CDR3aa: CASSSRRFF
CDR3nt: TGTGCCAGCAGCTCGAGGCGTTTCTTC

abundance: .
j_gene: TRBJ1-2
d_gene: .
v_gene: TRBV7-2
CDR3aa: CASSLIGYGYTF
CDR3nt: TGTGCCAGCAGCTTAATAGGGTATGGCTACACCTTC